Listed below are T cell receptor beta chains from one sample, sequenced in a study of T cells after yellow fever vaccination. TCRdb passed the 5' RACE reads through MiXCR, listing each CDR3 protein once. The data show about 330,000 distinct CDR3 sequences, with 7% to 10% seen just once and roughly 15% held by the top ten. Here the sequenced sample was PBMCs, taken roughly 46 days after the first yellow fever vaccination. The receptors were gathered from a man aged 18 to 29 who received the YFV17D yellow fever vaccine. Each CDR3 is given without its conserved first and last residue. Each record gives: clone size, J gene, D gene, V gene, CDR3 protein. D genes are given only for firm matches. Clone size is stated in some rows and not others, as once, few, many or a class when expanded.

few,TRBJ1-1,.,TRBV5-1,ASSLSYRDTEAF
few,TRBJ2-3,TRBD1,TRBV5-1,ASRRIPGQGTDTQY
few,TRBJ2-3,TRBD2,TRBV27,ASSLLAGGSLDTQY
.,TRBJ1-2,.,TRBV5-6,ASSPHFDSHYGYT
many,TRBJ1-1,.,TRBV7-2,ASSLDPVMNTEAF
many,TRBJ2-2,.,TRBV12-3/TRBV12-4,ASSFLAGGELF
few,TRBJ2-1,.,TRBV7-9,ASSLLILLYNEQF
many,TRBJ2-5,.,TRBV27,ASSLYHGETQY
many,TRBJ2-5,TRBD1,TRBV15,ATSRDRGWEETQY
few,TRBJ2-7,.,TRBV4-1,ASSTFRGGSYEQY
many,TRBJ1-2,.,TRBV5-1,ASSLDTPNYGYT
.,TRBJ1-6,.,TRBV4-2,ASSQEQSRYNSPLH
.,TRBJ1-1,.,TRBV18,ASSPYVNTEAF
.,TRBJ1-4,.,TRBV4-1,ASCTDLLATNEKLF
few,TRBJ1-5,.,TRBV20-1,SADPGVNQPQH
few,TRBJ1-3,.,TRBV7-9,AGFDATEGNTIY
.,TRBJ1-2,.,TRBV21-1,ASSKVPPLASGGYT
few,TRBJ2-7,.,TRBV5-1,ASSLQVSSYEQY
.,TRBJ2-3,TRBD2,TRBV7-3,ASSADPKLAGGLTDTQY
.,TRBJ1-2,.,TRBV12-3/TRBV12-4,ASSPEAFGAYGYT
few,TRBJ1-1,.,TRBV5-1,ASSLRGGRRSYTEAF
few,TRBJ2-5,.,TRBV5-1,ASSNDRPGTQY
.,TRBJ1-1,.,TRBV6-2/TRBV6-3,ASSYSVGEHTEAF
few,TRBJ2-2,.,TRBV19,ASTIWGENGELF
.,TRBJ1-1,.,TRBV29-1,SVEDKMGARLAF
.,TRBJ2-3,.,TRBV7-2,ASSSTTPTNTDTQY
.,TRBJ2-1,TRBD2,TRBV9,ASRPSSGGAYNEQF
.,TRBJ2-7,.,TRBV6-5,ASSYSVGFYEQY
few,TRBJ2-3,TRBD1,TRBV4-2,ASSQYDRVSTDTQY
few,TRBJ2-2,.,TRBV11-2,ASSLWTSPSGELF
.,TRBJ2-3,TRBD2,TRBV5-1,ASTTTWLSSGASPTDTQY
few,TRBJ2-3,.,TRBV6-5,ASSYEGRTQY
few,TRBJ2-1,.,TRBV7-2,ASSQAPVFLNEQF
many,TRBJ2-1,.,TRBV9,ASSSFGGGEQF
few,TRBJ2-1,.,TRBV28,ASASPNEQF
.,TRBJ2-7,.,TRBV13,ASTHRGWGSYEQY
few,TRBJ1-4,TRBD1,TRBV2,ASSGGTDEKLF
.,TRBJ2-2,.,TRBV3-1,ASSHRLKNTGELF
many,TRBJ2-5,TRBD2,TRBV5-1,ASSFTSGGAQETQY
few,TRBJ1-1,.,TRBV18,ASSLATRNRMNTEAF
few,TRBJ2-1,.,TRBV7-2,ASSLFGGSRVEQF
few,TRBJ2-5,.,TRBV2,ASSDSGHGETQY
.,TRBJ2-5,TRBD2,TRBV7-6,ASTETSGEETQY
.,TRBJ2-2,TRBD1,TRBV4-1,ASSQEGQAGRELF
.,TRBJ1-5,.,TRBV28,ASSLGRYNQPQH
few,TRBJ1-1,TRBD1,TRBV27,ASSLTLTGITEAF
few,TRBJ2-5,.,TRBV4-2,ASSQHLGSGETQY
few,TRBJ2-1,.,TRBV7-2,ASSSGGHGEQF